These 21 T cell receptor beta chains were sequenced from one sample in a study (dated by TCRdb to between 2014 and 2017). Cells that were CD4+CD25+CD127-/low were isolated as Tregs. The library was made by 5' RACE. Instrument used: Illumina MiSeq. The public reads were reprocessed in TCRdb via fastp at Q25 and MiXCR, keeping in-frame beta chains. One record per CDR3 amino acid sequence lists the most common genes and DNA. Recorded for this sample are roughly 45,000 distinct CDR3 sequences; 20% to 25% of them occurred a single time. Together, the top ten hold 4.3% of the sample. The specimen sequenced was Tregs sorted from a lymph node. The receptors were gathered from a female donor with breast cancer.

The chain employs TRBV20-1 and TRBJ2-5, with 7 bases aligning to TRBD1. The CDR3 runs to 16 residues. The V segment lost 0 bases and the J segment 4 bases; nucleotides outside the gene matches: 11. The germline gives CDR1 DFQATT, CDR2 SNEGSKA (reference sequence). CDR3 amino acids: CSAREPRQGRGETQYF. CDR3 sequence (DNA): TGCAGTGCTAGAGAACCCCGACAGGGCCGGGGAGAGACCCAGTACTTC.

Only a few counts were recorded for this clonotype. In DNA form, the CDR3 reads TGTGCCAGCAGACTAGCGGGAGGGGTAGATACGCAGTATTTT. Its translation is CASRLAGGVDTQYF. The chain recombines TRBV11-3 with TRBJ2-3, with TRBD2 identical over 13 bases. Germline loops: CDR1 SGHNT, CDR2 YENEEA. The CDR3 sequence is 14 residues long. J was trimmed by 5 bases and V by 6 bases; bases with no gene match: 2.

As for this clonotype: A much larger clone is a single base away; this may be a read error. The J gene is TRBJ1-1, the V gene TRBV4-1; no firm D call. The CDR3 runs 14 residues. Germline V gives CDR1 MGHRA, CDR2 YSYEKL. CDR3 DNA sequence: TGCACCAGCAGACCCTCCGGACGGAACACTGAAGCTTTCTTT. Its translation: CTSRPSGRNTEAFF.

This clonotype appeared a few times. The junction shows a germline mismatch at one end, possibly a read error. The V gene is TRBV3-1, the J gene TRBJ1-2, with D unclear. There are 15 residues in the CDR3. Germline V gene lookup returns CDR1 LGHDT and CDR2 YNNKEL (reference sequence). In DNA, the CDR3 is TGTGCCAGCAGTCAAGTGGGCGCCCCAACCTATGGCTACACCTTC. It codes for CASSQVGAPTYGYTF.

Note on this clonotype: A read error is possible here, since a much larger clone lies one base away. The genes are TRBV30 and TRBJ1-1, with a possible D match to TRBD1 (5 bases). The CDR3 contains 14 residues. Trimming removed 2 bases at V and 6 bases at J, with 16 bases between. Germline assignment: CDR1 GTSNPN and CDR2 SVGIG (reference sequence). CDR3 residues: CAWSMTEGLAEAFF. The DNA for the CDR3 is TGTGCCTGGAGTATGACAGAGGGCCTGGCTGAAGCTTTCTTT.

This clonotype has at least ten counts. The J gene is TRBJ2-1, the V gene TRBV27; weak D call: TRBD1 (5 bases). The CDR3 extends over 14 amino acids. Per germline, CDR1 MNHEY and CDR2 SMNVEV (reference sequence). Trimming shortened V by 2 bases and J by 4 bases, and 9 bases separated the two germline ends. CDR3 loop: CASSLTQAYNEQFF. The CDR3 DNA follows: TGTGCCAGCAGTTTAACACAGGCTTACAATGAGCAGTTCTTC.

This clonotype has at least ten counts. The rearrangement links TRBV27 to TRBJ2-5, with 8 positions matching TRBD2. V lost 7 bases and J lost 2; bases outside the gene matches: 15. Per germline, CDR1 MNHEY and CDR2 SMNVEV (reference sequence). The CDR3 covers 17 residues. The CDR3 nucleotides read TGTGCCAGCATCCCCACGGGCACTAGCGGATATCAAGAGACCCAGTACTTC. The encoded protein is CASIPTGTSGYQETQYF.

This clonotype was observed many times. The chain couples TRBV30 to TRBJ2-7, with D tentatively TRBD1 (7 bases). This CDR3 contains 11 residues. Deletions cut 5 bases from V and 7 bases from J, with 12 bases between. Germline V gives CDR1 GTSNPN, CDR2 SVGIG (reference sequence). This CDR3 is CAWGAGGEQYF. The CDR3 nucleotides read TGTGCCTGGGGCGCAGGGGGGGAGCAGTACTTC. Combining the CDR3 with reference TRBV30 and TRBJ2-7 gives the whole variable domain SQTIHQWPATLVQPVGSPLSLECTVEGTSNPNLYWYRQAAGRGLQLLFYSVGIGQISSEVPQNLSASRPQDRQFILSSKKLLLSDSGFYLCAWGAGGEQYFGPGTRLTVT.

This clonotype occurred many times. This chain joins TRBV12-3 or TRBV12-4 and TRBJ2-7; 10 bases are a match to TRBD2. The CDR3 loop spans 15 amino acids. Unmatched junction bases numbered 9, after V lost 3 bases and J lost 7 bases. The CDR3 DNA reads TGTGCCAGCAGTTTCATCCGAGCGGGAGGGGGGGAGCAGTACTTC. Encoded protein: CASSFIRAGGGEQYF.

A remark on this clonotype: Given a much more abundant clone one base away, this may be a read error. The CDR3 does not close with the conserved phenylalanine or tryptophan, likely indicating a read error. V gene TRBV5-1 combines with J gene TRBJ2-3, with a weak D call TRBD1 (6 bases). V dropped 5 bases and J dropped 5 bases, with 12 bases sitting between them. The CDR3 runs to 13 residues. Germline V gene sequence: CDR1 SGHRS, CDR2 YFSETQ. DNA of the CDR3: TGCGCCAGCAGAGAGGGGGAGTTAGATACGCAGTATCTT. It yields the protein CASREGELDTQYL.

This clonotype was seen a few times. CDR3 DNA sequence: TGTGCCAGCAGCCCACCGACGTACAGGCCCGGGGAGCTGTTTTTT. Its protein is CASSPPTYRPGELFF. The V and J genes are TRBV7-9 and TRBJ2-2, with D possibly being TRBD1 (5 bases). V lost 5 bases and J lost 6, with 16 bases in between. This CDR3 has 15 residues. CDR1 is SEHNR and CDR2 is FQNEAQ in the germline V gene (reference sequence).

This clonotype was counted many times. DNA of the CDR3: TGCAGTGCTAGAGGGAATAGCGGGAAGGCCTACGAGCAGTACTTC. The encoded protein is CSARGNSGKAYEQYF. This chain joins TRBV20-1 and TRBJ2-7; 8 nucleotides line up with TRBD2. J lost 2 bases, V lost 1 base, and 7 bases had no gene match. CDR3 length equals 15 residues. From germline, CDR1 is DFQATT and CDR2 SNEGSKA (reference sequence).

This clonotype was recorded a few times. The chain couples TRBV7-9 to TRBJ1-1; possibly TRBD1 for D (6 bases). Germline CDR1 SEHNR, CDR2 FQNEAQ (reference sequence). The CDR3 sequence is 15 residues long. V lost 0 bases and J lost 1, with 9 bases in between. CDR3 amino acids: CASSLAGGQNTEAFF. DNA for the CDR3: TGTGCCAGCAGCTTAGCGGGGGGCCAGAACACTGAAGCTTTCTTT.

Points on this clonotype: A read error is possible here, since a much larger clone lies one base away. V gene TRBV4-1 combines with J gene TRBJ2-5, with 10 bases that match TRBD1. The CDR3 length is 16 residues. In germline, CDR1 is MGHRA, CDR2 YSYEKL. The CDR3 spells CAGSQIPGQGSKTQYF. As DNA, the CDR3 is TGCGCCGGCAGCCAGATACCGGGACAGGGGTCGAAGACCCAGTACTTC.

The gene calls are TRBV13 and TRBJ2-2; 8 bases map to TRBD2. CDR1 and CDR2 (germline): PRHDT, FYEKMQ (reference sequence). V gave up 4 bases and J gave up 5 bases; unmatched junction bases: 18. The CDR3 consists of 19 residues. This CDR3 reads CASSSKPGLEPLKTGELFF. The CDR3 nucleotides are TGTGCCAGCAGCTCAAAGCCGGGACTAGAGCCGCTTAAGACCGGGGAGCTGTTTTTT. Filled out from reference TRBV13 and TRBJ2-2, the complete variable domain reads AAGVIQSPRHLIKEKRETATLKCYPIPRHDTVYWYQQGPGQDPQFLISFYEKMQSDKGSIPDRFSAQQFSDYHSELNMSSLELGDSALYFCASSSKPGLEPLKTGELFFGEGSRLTVL.

This clonotype was observed many times. This chain uses TRBV2 with TRBJ1-2, with D hard to call. The V end was cut by 6 bases, the J end by 0 bases, with 8 bases between. The CDR3 is 13 residues long. Germline lookup yields CDR1 SNHLY and CDR2 FYNNEI. Here the CDR3 DNA reads TGTGCCAGCAGGAGGGTAGCTAACTATGGCTACACCTTC. Residues: CASRRVANYGYTF.

About this clonotype: This may arise from a read error, as a much more abundant clone is one base away. The rearrangement uses TRBV7-6 and TRBJ1-1, with D possibly TRBD1 on 5 matching bases. Germline-derived CDR1 and CDR2 are SGHVS and FNYEAQ. The CDR3 is 15 residues long. This chain's CDR3 is CAGSPSTATNTEAFF. The CDR3 region has the DNA TGTGCCGGCAGCCCATCGACAGCCACGAACACTGAAGCTTTCTTT.

The chain recombines TRBV6-6 with TRBJ2-7; 8 nucleotides align to TRBD2. V trimming: 6 bases; J trimming: 6 bases; junction bases outside the gene matches: 7. The CDR3 runs to 13 residues. In germline, CDR1 is MNHNY, CDR2 SVGAGI (reference sequence). Here the CDR3 reads CASSTRLAPEQYF. In DNA, the CDR3 is TGTGCCAGCAGCACCAGACTAGCGCCCGAGCAGTACTTC.

This clonotype came up once. This chain links TRBV27 with TRBJ2-7, with D possibly TRBD1 on 5 matching bases. Trimming took off 2 bases at V and 0 bases at J, with 8 bases between the two ends. Germline V gives CDR1 MNHEY, CDR2 SMNVEV (reference sequence). The CDR3 loop spans 14 amino acids. This CDR3 is CASSLRGNSYEQYF. CDR3 DNA: TGTGCCAGCAGTTTAAGGGGCAACTCCTACGAGCAGTACTTC.

The sample holds many counts of this clonotype. The chain couples TRBV4-1 to TRBJ1-5; D call uncertain. V lost 0 bases, J lost 2 bases, and 11 bases lay in between. In germline, CDR1 is MGHRA, CDR2 YSYEKL. This CDR3 is 16 amino acids long. DNA of the CDR3: TGCGCCAGCAGCCAAGATGGCGGTCTGGGCAATCAGCCCCAGCATTTT. Translation: CASSQDGGLGNQPQHF.

V and J are TRBV2 and TRBJ1-5; no definite D call. The CDR3 spans 14 residues. With 6 bases removed from V and 4 bases from J, the gap between germline ends came to 13 bases. Germline CDR1 SNHLY, CDR2 FYNNEI. DNA of the CDR3: TGTGCCAGCAGCCAGACTTCTGCAAATCAGCCCCAGCATTTT. This sequence encodes CASSQTSANQPQHF.